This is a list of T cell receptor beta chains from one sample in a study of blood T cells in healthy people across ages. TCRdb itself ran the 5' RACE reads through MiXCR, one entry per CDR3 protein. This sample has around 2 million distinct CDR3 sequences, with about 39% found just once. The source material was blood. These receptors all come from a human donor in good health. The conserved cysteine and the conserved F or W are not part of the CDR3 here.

CDR3aa: ASSYSMDRGRNEQF
v_gene: TRBV6-6
j_gene: TRBJ2-1

CDR3aa: ASSQDEADTQY
v_gene: TRBV4-3
j_gene: TRBJ2-3

CDR3aa: ASATGDQETQY
v_gene: TRBV7-9
j_gene: TRBJ2-5

CDR3aa: ASSLGQPGGETQY
v_gene: TRBV28
j_gene: TRBJ2-5

CDR3aa: ASSLSHSPDFPYEQY
v_gene: TRBV7-3
j_gene: TRBJ2-7

CDR3aa: ASSLRSGGSAETQY
v_gene: TRBV7-2
j_gene: TRBJ2-5

CDR3aa: SAKAVGGGVHNEQF
v_gene: TRBV20-1
j_gene: TRBJ2-1

CDR3aa: SVVAGGFYEQY
v_gene: TRBV29-1
j_gene: TRBJ2-7

CDR3aa: ASSPRLAPVVQY
v_gene: TRBV9
j_gene: TRBJ2-4

CDR3aa: ASSQDMGAESYGYT
v_gene: TRBV4-2
j_gene: TRBJ1-2

CDR3aa: ASSQRGGKSYEQY
v_gene: TRBV6-2/TRBV6-3
j_gene: TRBJ2-7

CDR3aa: ASSGVGTLAQY
v_gene: TRBV6-6
j_gene: TRBJ2-3

CDR3aa: AGSVAASGGKDQETQY
v_gene: TRBV9
j_gene: TRBJ2-5

CDR3aa: ASAGTGTHEQY
v_gene: TRBV5-1
j_gene: TRBJ2-7

CDR3aa: ASSLDPPEFTYNEQF
v_gene: TRBV7-6
j_gene: TRBJ2-1

CDR3aa: ASSAVGGVTGELF
v_gene: TRBV9
j_gene: TRBJ2-2

CDR3aa: SASMGGEQY
v_gene: TRBV20-1
j_gene: TRBJ2-7

CDR3aa: ASSYGQAQF
v_gene: TRBV6-2/TRBV6-3
j_gene: TRBJ2-1

CDR3aa: ASSARTAQSGANVLT
v_gene: TRBV25-1
j_gene: TRBJ2-6

CDR3aa: ASSLATFSGFTDAQY
v_gene: TRBV5-6
j_gene: TRBJ2-3

CDR3aa: ASSAWTSGETQY
v_gene: TRBV7-6
j_gene: TRBJ2-5

CDR3aa: ASSLSVGAGNEQF
v_gene: TRBV28
j_gene: TRBJ2-1

CDR3aa: ASSLGVPPQETQY
v_gene: TRBV28
j_gene: TRBJ2-5

CDR3aa: ASSYSAASGAYYEQY
v_gene: TRBV6-5
j_gene: -

CDR3aa: SASLPPYEQY
v_gene: TRBV20-1
j_gene: TRBJ2-7

CDR3aa: ASSQLYTGSLETQY
v_gene: TRBV4-3
j_gene: TRBJ2-5

CDR3aa: ASRQTGTGTNEQF
v_gene: TRBV2
j_gene: TRBJ2-1

CDR3aa: SAGLAGSGTQY
v_gene: TRBV20-1
j_gene: -

CDR3aa: AIRAGTSGGRVSYEQY
v_gene: TRBV10-3
j_gene: TRBJ2-7

CDR3aa: ASSSLTRRERGGYT
v_gene: TRBV3-1
j_gene: TRBJ1-2

CDR3aa: SVGVLRGSISLHYEQY
v_gene: TRBV29-1
j_gene: TRBJ2-7

CDR3aa: ASSPATNYGYT
v_gene: TRBV5-6
j_gene: TRBJ1-2

CDR3aa: AISAGNSPLH
v_gene: TRBV10-3
j_gene: TRBJ1-6

CDR3aa: ASSSNHRETQY
v_gene: TRBV12-3/TRBV12-4
j_gene: TRBJ2-5

CDR3aa: ASSYISNDGYT
v_gene: TRBV6-6
j_gene: TRBJ1-2

CDR3aa: SVEDGELF
v_gene: TRBV29-1
j_gene: TRBJ2-2

CDR3aa: ASSQDGGGPGYEQY
v_gene: TRBV4-1
j_gene: TRBJ2-7